This entry lists 30 T cell receptor beta chains sequenced from one sample in a study of beta chain features in type 1 diabetes. No antigen has been assigned to these receptors. Study observations and caveats: People with Type 1 diabetes carried modestly yet significantly shorter TCRB CDR3s in all four CD4+ subsets.

Investigators reverse transcribed all isolated RNA, so they sequenced expressed TCRB transcripts. Only in-frame clones appear in the TCRdb table, and some are missing; sequencing was by immunoSEQ multiplex PCR. In the table there are roughly 250,000 clones, around 21% of which are singletons. The sample comprised naive CD4+ T cells from blood. The receptors come from a woman aged 40 to 49 with type 1 diabetes.

The chain links TRBV5-4 to TRBJ1-2, with D hard to call. The CDR3 loop spans 15 amino acids. Germline V lookup: CDR1 SGHNT, CDR2 YYREEE (reference sequence). V was cut by 4 bases and J by 4 bases, with 17 bases left in between. CDR3 bases: TGTGCCAGCAGCCCTTCTTCCCTGGTGCGCTATGGCTACACCTTC. Translated, it gives CASSPSSLVRYGYTF.

This clone appeared a few times. Within the sample, other DNA sequences also encode this same CDR3. V gene TRBV18 combines with J gene TRBJ2-1; TRBD1 is a possible D gene (6 bases). This CDR3 is built from 15 residues. The germline V gene encodes CDR1 KGHSH and CDR2 LQKENI. V was cut by 3 bases and J by 0 bases, with 9 bases left in between. The CDR3 region is CASSPDRSSYNEQFF. The CDR3 DNA reads as TGTGCCAGCTCACCCGACAGGAGCTCCTACAATGAGCAGTTCTTC.

V and J are TRBV30 and TRBJ1-2; 8 nucleotides agree with TRBD1. CDR1 and CDR2 from the germline V gene are GTSNPN and SVGIG (reference sequence). This CDR3 contains 12 residues. CDR3 residues: CACRQGSKGYTF. As DNA, the CDR3 is TGTGCTTGCCGACAGGGGTCGAAAGGCTACACCTTC.

The chain carries TRBV2 and TRBJ1-2; possible D gene TRBD1, 5 bases. This CDR3 is 15 amino acids long. CDR1 SNHLY and CDR2 FYNNEI come from the germline V gene. Trimming left V 0 bases short and J 4 bases short, with 12 bases between. DNA of the CDR3: TGTGCCAGCAGTGAAGCGCTTCGGGGGTTCTATGGCTACACCTTC. Its protein is CASSEALRGFYGYTF.

This clone was observed a handful of times. The genes are TRBV6-5 and TRBJ1-5; D might be TRBD1 (5 bases). V lost 4 bases and J 3 bases, leaving 10 bases between the germline ends. This CDR3 is built from 14 residues. Germline values: CDR1 MNHEY, CDR2 SVGAGI. CDR3 DNA: TGTGCCAGCAGTTCCAGGGCCCCCAATCAGCCCCAGCATTTT. Its translation is CASSSRAPNQPQHF.

This clone was recorded a few times. This chain uses TRBV9 with TRBJ2-5; possibly TRBD2 for D (5 bases). The V end was cut by 0 bases, the J end by 5 bases, with 14 bases between. Germline CDR1 and CDR2: SGDLS and YYNGEE. This CDR3 contains 15 residues. The CDR3 coding sequence is TGTGCCAGCAGCGTAGTGGCAGCCCCGGGGGAGACCCAGTACTTC. It encodes CASSVVAAPGETQYF.

The rearrangement uses TRBV15 and TRBJ2-7; 14 nucleotides agree with TRBD2. The CDR3 is 16 residues long. Germline trimming cut 1 base from V and 7 bases from J; bases unmatched to any gene: 6. Germline V gene sequence: CDR1 LNHNV, CDR2 YYDKDF (reference sequence). DNA for the CDR3: TGTGCCACCAGCAGAGTCCGACTAGCGGGAGGGGAAGAGCAGTACTTC. This encodes CATSRVRLAGGEEQYF.

J is TRBJ1-1 and V is TRBV5-1; D is uncertain. This CDR3 has 14 residues. V was pared by 1 base and J by 6 bases, with 13 bases between. Looked up from germline, CDR1 is SGHRS and CDR2 is YFSETQ. DNA of the CDR3: TGCGCCAGCAGCTTGACTGGATGGGGAGCTGAAGCTTTCTTT. Translated, it gives CASSLTGWGAEAFF.

This clone was detected a few times. The chain uses TRBV29-1 and TRBJ1-2; D gene unclear. The germline V and J ends were trimmed by 2 bases and 5 bases, with 15 bases remaining between them. Germline V gene sequence: CDR1 SQVTM, CDR2 ANQGSEA. The CDR3 spans 14 residues. In DNA, the CDR3 is TGCAGCGTTGAAACAATCGGACGGGATTATGGCTACACCTTC. This gives the protein CSVETIGRDYGYTF.

This clone showed up just a few times. V gene TRBV19 combines with J gene TRBJ1-5, with TRBD1 identical over 7 bases. With 1 base clipped from V and 7 bases from J, the junction kept 10 bases outside the gene matches. Looked up from germline, CDR1 is LNHDA and CDR2 is SQIVND (reference sequence). This CDR3 has 16 residues. The CDR3 protein is CASSIANRQGTQPQHF. CDR3 in DNA: TGTGCCAGTAGTATAGCGAATAGACAGGGTACGCAGCCCCAGCATTTT.

This clone has a handful of counts. This chain links TRBV30 with TRBJ2-5; no definite D call. This CDR3 has 12 residues. Germline V CDR1 and CDR2: GTSNPN, SVGIG (reference sequence). Trimming removed 5 bases at V and 6 bases at J, with 13 bases between. CDR3 sequence: CAWDAWAKTQYF. DNA of the CDR3: TGTGCCTGGGATGCATGGGCCAAGACCCAGTACTTC.

This clone was counted a single time. The gene calls are TRBV6-5 and TRBJ1-4; no clear D gene. Germline values: CDR1 MNHEY, CDR2 SVGAGI. This CDR3 has 14 residues. Trimming shortened V by 0 bases and J by 2 bases, and 4 bases separated the two germline ends. CDR3 amino acids: CASSYSRTNEKLFF. CDR3 nucleotide sequence: TGTGCCAGCAGTTACTCGAGGACTAATGAAAAACTGTTTTTT.

The chain is built from TRBV5-1 and TRBJ2-3; 8 nucleotides agree with TRBD1. Per germline, CDR1 SGHRS and CDR2 YFSETQ. V gave up 0 bases and J gave up 2 bases; unmatched junction bases: 5. The CDR3 runs to 16 residues. CDR3 loop: CASSLGDRGFTDTQYF. CDR3 coding DNA: TGCGCCAGCAGCTTGGGTGACAGGGGCTTCACAGATACGCAGTATTTT.

Only a few counts were recorded for this clone. CDR3 bases: TGTGCCAGCAGCTCTACCGGGACAGGGGCCGACGAGCAGTACTTC. Its translation: CASSSTGTGADEQYF. The chain combines TRBV7-9 with TRBJ2-7; 10 nucleotides line up with TRBD1. Germline V lookup: CDR1 SEHNR, CDR2 FQNEAQ (reference sequence). Trimming took 4 bases from V and 5 from J; bases not matched to a gene: 8. This CDR3 contains 15 residues.

This clone was seen more than once but under ten times. The chain employs TRBV18 and TRBJ1-2, with 8 bases identical to TRBD1. Germline assignment: CDR1 KGHSH and CDR2 LQKENI. The CDR3 consists of 17 residues. The ends lost 3 bases at V and 4 bases at J; junction bases unmatched: 13. CDR3 protein: CASSPLPGQGGGYGYTF. In DNA, the CDR3 is TGTGCCAGCTCACCTCTACCCGGACAGGGCGGAGGCTATGGCTACACCTTC.

This clone was recorded a few times. The chain employs TRBV19 and TRBJ2-6; a weak D match, TRBD1 (6 bases). CDR3 length equals 14 residues. V lost 8 bases, J lost 3 bases, and 11 bases lay in between. From germline, CDR1 is LNHDA and CDR2 SQIVND (reference sequence). The CDR3 loop reads CASSTGYGANVLTF. The DNA of the CDR3 is TGTGCCAGTTCTACAGGGTATGGGGCCAACGTCCTGACTTTC.

The chain couples TRBV7-2 to TRBJ1-5; tentatively, D is TRBD1 (5 bases). Germline CDR1 is SGHTA and CDR2 is FQGNSA. The CDR3 is 16 amino acids. V lost 0 bases, J lost 0 bases, and 9 bases lay in between. The CDR3 DNA reads as TGTGCCAGCAGCTTAGCGGCAGGGAATAGCAATCAGCCCCAGCATTTT. This gives the protein CASSLAAGNSNQPQHF.

This clone was detected a few times. This CDR3 reads CAWSERGGRAREQFF. The CDR3, as DNA: TGTGCCTGGAGTGAGAGGGGCGGGAGGGCTCGGGAGCAGTTCTTC. J is TRBJ2-1 and V is TRBV30; 9 positions agree with TRBD2. J lost 10 bases, V lost 1 base, and 11 bases had no gene match. Germline V lookup: CDR1 GTSNPN, CDR2 SVGIG (reference sequence). The CDR3 extends over 15 amino acids.

This clone was counted between two and nine times. The V and J genes are TRBV29-1 and TRBJ1-4; D is uncertain. The CDR3 sequence is 13 residues long. Germline V CDR1 and CDR2: SQVTM, ANQGSEA. V was shortened by 4 bases and J by 7 bases, with 13 bases between the two germline ends. The CDR3: CSVGRAGSEKLFF. In DNA form, the CDR3 reads TGCAGCGTTGGGAGGGCCGGATCTGAAAAACTGTTTTTT.

This clone appeared a few times. The chain uses TRBV7-9 and TRBJ1-5; D call uncertain. Looked up from germline, CDR1 is SEHNR and CDR2 is FQNEAQ (reference sequence). The CDR3 loop spans 13 amino acids. The V gene lost 5 bases and the J gene lost 5 bases, with 10 bases spanning the gap. The chain's CDR3 is CASSLLGDQPQHF. The CDR3 DNA reads as TGTGCCAGCAGCCTTCTCGGGGATCAGCCCCAGCATTTT.

The chain employs TRBV4-2 and TRBJ2-7; 9 bases are shared with TRBD1. Losses at the gene ends were 5 bases for V and 2 bases for J; bases not matched to a gene: 7. CDR1 and CDR2 from the germline V gene are LGHNA and YNFKEQ. This CDR3 comprises 15 residues. The CDR3 coding sequence is TGTGCCAGCAGCTCTGGGACAGGGAAACCCTACGAGCAGTACTTC. Translating it yields CASSSGTGKPYEQYF.

The genes are TRBV5-1 and TRBJ1-5, with TRBD1 identical over 10 bases. V shed 7 bases and J 4 bases; nucleotides not matched to a gene: 8. CDR1 is SGHRS and CDR2 is YFSETQ in the germline V gene. This CDR3 region has 15 residues. CDR3 bases: TGCGCCAGCGCCTTGGGGACAGGGGTTAATCAGCCCCAGCATTTT. Its translation is CASALGTGVNQPQHF.

This chain connects TRBV7-6 to TRBJ1-5; D unclear. This CDR3 spans 13 amino acids. CDR1 is SGHVS, CDR2 FNYEAQ, per germline. The V and J ends lost 3 bases and 3 bases respectively, with 6 bases between them. CDR3 sequence: CASSFSLNQPQHF. The CDR3 coding sequence is TGTGCCAGCAGCTTCAGTCTCAATCAGCCCCAGCATTTT.

The rearrangement joins TRBV6-6 to TRBJ2-7; D ambiguous. V was clipped by 4 bases and J by 3 bases, with 16 bases between them. Per germline, CDR1 MNHNY and CDR2 SVGAGI (reference sequence). The CDR3 is 15 amino acids. The CDR3 DNA follows: TGTGCCAGCAGTTCCGCAACAGCTTCACACTACGAGCAGTACTTC. Amino acids: CASSSATASHYEQYF.

This clone was counted a few times. The chain is built from TRBV14 and TRBJ2-5; D is possibly TRBD1 (5 bases). Germline V gene data show CDR1 as SGHDN and CDR2 as FVKESK. V shed 4 bases and J shed 2 bases, with 8 bases lying between them. The CDR3 has 13 residues. The CDR3 DNA follows: TGTGCCAGCAGCCCTAGACAGCAAGAGACCCAGTACTTC. Its protein is CASSPRQQETQYF.

This clone appeared a few times. This sample also contains other DNA sequences that code for the same CDR3. V usage is TRBV5-4 and J usage is TRBJ2-3; D possibly corresponds to TRBD2 (6 bases). V was cut by 0 bases and J by 9 bases, with 11 bases left in between. This CDR3 has 13 amino acids. The germline gives CDR1 SGHNT, CDR2 YYREEE (reference sequence). The CDR3 sequence is CASSLAGGDTQYF. CDR3 DNA sequence: TGTGCCAGCAGCTTGGCGGGCGGGGACACGCAGTATTTT.

This clone has a handful of counts. V and J are TRBV30 and TRBJ2-3, with D unresolved. The CDR3 length is 11 residues. Germline CDR1 is GTSNPN and CDR2 is SVGIG (reference sequence). V lost 2 bases and J 4 bases, leaving 4 bases between the germline ends. The CDR3 here is CAWSRADTQYF. CDR3 nucleotides: TGTGCCTGGAGTCGTGCAGATACGCAGTATTTT.

This clone has just a few counts. The CDR3 region has the DNA TGTGCCAGCAGTGATTTTGGGCAGGGAGGCACTGAAGCTTTCTTT. As protein: CASSDFGQGGTEAFF. This sequence joins TRBV2 and TRBJ1-1; D is perhaps TRBD1 (5 bases). The V end was cut by 3 bases, the J end by 4 bases, with 15 bases between. CDR3 length: 15 amino acids. Germline CDR1 and CDR2: SNHLY and FYNNEI.

As regards this clone: Other DNA sequences of this sample code for an identical CDR3. CDR3: CASSLDRSTDTQYF. CDR3 nucleotide sequence: TGTGCCAGCAGCTTAGACAGGAGCACAGATACGCAGTATTTT. The gene calls are TRBV7-2 and TRBJ2-3, with D maybe TRBD1 (5 bases). V was pared by 1 base and J by 0 bases, with 5 bases between. This CDR3 spans 14 amino acids. Germline V lookup: CDR1 SGHTA, CDR2 FQGNSA.

In this sample, this clone turned up a few times. The chain carries TRBV29-1 and TRBJ2-3; the match to TRBD2 covers 8 bases. CDR3 length: 14 amino acids. CDR1 and CDR2 (germline): SQVTM, ANQGSEA. Germline trimming cut 0 bases from V and 4 bases from J; bases unmatched to any gene: 3. This CDR3 reads CSVEEAGGADTQYF. In DNA form, the CDR3 reads TGCAGCGTTGAAGAGGCGGGAGGCGCAGATACGCAGTATTTT.